The rows below give T cell receptor beta chains drawn from one sample of a study of cytomegalovirus exposure and HLA in healthy donors. The repertoire was sequenced with immunoSEQ multiplex PCR; TCRdb's copy has only in-frame clones and lacks some. Of over 85,000 clones detected, around 85% appear once; the ten largest clones hold less than 7.5%. Sequencing was done on a sample of PBMCs. All receptors come from a man aged 25 to 40 in good health and CMV-seropositive. Both conserved end residues are part of each CDR3. Each record gives: clone size, V gene, J gene, D gene, CDR3 protein, CDR3 DNA. D genes are given only for firm matches. Size tells how often a clone was seen (once, few, many) or the class of an expanded clone, and some rows leave it out.

clone_size: once
v_call: TRBV6-1
j_call: TRBJ1-4
d_call: .
cdr3_aa: CASSEVEGPDEKLFF
cdr3_nt: TGTGCCAGCAGTGAAGTGGAGGGGCCAGATGAAAAACTGTTTTTT

clone_size: .
v_call: TRBV19
j_call: TRBJ2-1
d_call: .
cdr3_aa: CASSIVTGTGNEQFF
cdr3_nt: TGTGCCAGTAGTATAGTCACAGGTACAGGCAATGAGCAGTTCTTC

clone_size: .
v_call: TRBV30
j_call: TRBJ1-4
d_call: .
cdr3_aa: CAWSPRGTANEKLFF
cdr3_nt: TGTGCCTGGAGTCCGAGGGGGACCGCGAATGAAAAACTGTTTTTT

clone_size: .
v_call: TRBV4-1
j_call: TRBJ2-5
d_call: TRBD2
cdr3_aa: CASSQRAGGYQETQYF
cdr3_nt: TGCGCCAGCAGCCAGAGGGCGGGGGGGTACCAAGAGACCCAGTACTTC

clone_size: few
v_call: TRBV18
j_call: TRBJ1-1
d_call: TRBD1
cdr3_aa: CASSPDRAVAFF
cdr3_nt: TGTGCCAGCTCACCCGACAGGGCGGTTGCTTTCTTT

clone_size: .
v_call: TRBV5-1
j_call: TRBJ1-1
d_call: TRBD1
cdr3_aa: CASSLGTGGIEAFF
cdr3_nt: TGCGCCAGCAGCTTGGGGACAGGGGGAATCGAAGCTTTCTTT

clone_size: .
v_call: TRBV5-5
j_call: TRBJ2-7
d_call: .
cdr3_aa: CASSLEWSQYEQYF
cdr3_nt: TGTGCCAGCAGCTTGGAGTGGAGTCAATACGAGCAGTACTTC

clone_size: .
v_call: TRBV25-1
j_call: TRBJ1-2
d_call: TRBD1
cdr3_aa: CASSASGTGGYGYTF
cdr3_nt: TGTGCCAGCAGTGCGTCCGGGACAGGCGGCTATGGCTACACCTTC

clone_size: .
v_call: TRBV19
j_call: TRBJ1-2
d_call: .
cdr3_aa: CASSLTGGLRGYTF
cdr3_nt: TGTGCCAGTAGTCTCACCGGTGGTTTGAGAGGCTACACCTTC

clone_size: once
v_call: TRBV7-2
j_call: TRBJ2-5
d_call: TRBD1
cdr3_aa: CASSSGTGATQYF
cdr3_nt: TGTGCCAGCAGCTCCGGGACAGGGGCGACCCAGTACTTC

clone_size: once
v_call: TRBV5-6
j_call: TRBJ2-1
d_call: TRBD2
cdr3_aa: CASSPLAGSQSYNEQFF
cdr3_nt: TGTGCCAGCAGCCCCTTAGCGGGATCCCAATCCTACAATGAGCAGTTCTTC

clone_size: few
v_call: TRBV7-2
j_call: TRBJ1-6
d_call: TRBD1
cdr3_aa: CASSTGQGNNSPLHF
cdr3_nt: TGTGCCAGCAGCACGGGACAGGGGAATAATTCACCCCTCCACTTT

clone_size: .
v_call: TRBV15
j_call: TRBJ2-5
d_call: .
cdr3_aa: CATSRGGQPQETQYF
cdr3_nt: TGTGCCACCAGCAGAGGCGGACAGCCGCAAGAGACCCAGTACTTC

clone_size: .
v_call: TRBV7-9
j_call: TRBJ2-2
d_call: .
cdr3_aa: CASSSRGTGELFF
cdr3_nt: TGTGCCAGCAGTTCCAGGGGCACCGGGGAGCTGTTTTTT

clone_size: .
v_call: TRBV19
j_call: TRBJ2-1
d_call: TRBD2
cdr3_aa: CASSTPGLAWNEQFF
cdr3_nt: TGTGCCAGTAGTACACCGGGACTAGCTTGGAATGAGCAGTTCTTC

clone_size: .
v_call: TRBV29-1
j_call: TRBJ1-5
d_call: .
cdr3_aa: CSVKAGWAGVRNQPQHF
cdr3_nt: TGCAGCGTCAAAGCGGGGTGGGCAGGGGTTAGGAATCAGCCCCAGCATTTT

clone_size: .
v_call: TRBV30
j_call: TRBJ1-5
d_call: .
cdr3_aa: CAWSAQGSGNQPQHF
cdr3_nt: TGTGCCTGGAGTGCACAGGGATCGGGCAATCAGCCCCAGCATTTT

clone_size: .
v_call: TRBV5-1
j_call: TRBJ2-3
d_call: TRBD2
cdr3_aa: CASSAAGDTDTQYF
cdr3_nt: TGCGCCAGCAGCGCAGCGGGGGACACAGATACGCAGTATTTT

clone_size: .
v_call: TRBV11-1
j_call: TRBJ2-6
d_call: .
cdr3_aa: CASSPYSSGANVLTF
cdr3_nt: TGTGCCAGCTCCCCCTACAGCTCTGGGGCCAACGTCCTGACTTTC

clone_size: .
v_call: TRBV12-5
j_call: TRBJ2-1
d_call: .
cdr3_aa: CASGARGNEQFF
cdr3_nt: TGTGCTAGTGGTGCAAGGGGCAATGAGCAGTTCTTC

clone_size: .
v_call: TRBV6-6
j_call: TRBJ2-7
d_call: .
cdr3_aa: CASTRGAGTYEQYF
cdr3_nt: TGTGCCAGCACCAGGGGGGCCGGGACCTACGAGCAGTACTTC

clone_size: .
v_call: TRBV5-1
j_call: TRBJ2-1
d_call: .
cdr3_aa: CASSAGTYNEQFF
cdr3_nt: TGCGCCAGCAGCGCCGGGACTTACAATGAGCAGTTCTTC

clone_size: .
v_call: TRBV10-3
j_call: TRBJ2-5
d_call: TRBD2
cdr3_aa: CAISEGLAGGPVTQYF
cdr3_nt: TGTGCCATCAGTGAGGGCCTAGCGGGGGGGCCCGTGACCCAGTACTTC

clone_size: few
v_call: TRBV5-1
j_call: TRBJ1-3
d_call: TRBD1
cdr3_aa: CASSLGTGDTGNTIYF
cdr3_nt: TGCGCCAGCAGCTTGGGGACAGGGGATACTGGAAACACCATATATTTT